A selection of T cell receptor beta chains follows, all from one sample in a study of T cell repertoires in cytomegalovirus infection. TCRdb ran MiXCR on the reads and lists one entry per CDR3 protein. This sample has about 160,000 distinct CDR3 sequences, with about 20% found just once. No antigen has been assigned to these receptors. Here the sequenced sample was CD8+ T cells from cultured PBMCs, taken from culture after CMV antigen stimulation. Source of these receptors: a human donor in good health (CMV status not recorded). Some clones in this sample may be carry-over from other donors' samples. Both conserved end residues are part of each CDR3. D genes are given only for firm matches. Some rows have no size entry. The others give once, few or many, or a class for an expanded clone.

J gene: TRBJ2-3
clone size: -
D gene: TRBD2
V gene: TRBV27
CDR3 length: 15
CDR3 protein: CASTLLAGATDTQYF
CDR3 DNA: TGTGCCAGCACCCTACTAGCGGGGGCCACAGATACGCAGTATTTT

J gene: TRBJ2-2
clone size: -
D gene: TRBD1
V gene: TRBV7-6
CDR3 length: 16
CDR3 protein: CASSSLTGEDTGELFF
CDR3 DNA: TGTGCCAGCAGCTCGTTGACAGGGGAGGACACCGGGGAGCTGTTTTTT

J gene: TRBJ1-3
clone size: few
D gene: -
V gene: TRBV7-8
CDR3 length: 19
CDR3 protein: CASSSLQGSWGASGNTIYF
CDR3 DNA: TGTGCCAGCAGCTCCCTGCAGGGGTCCTGGGGCGCCTCTGGAAACACCATATATTTT

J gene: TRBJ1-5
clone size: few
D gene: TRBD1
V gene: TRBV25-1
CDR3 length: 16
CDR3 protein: CASSGGTGGFYQPQHF
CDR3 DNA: TGTGCCAGCAGTGGTGGGACAGGCGGCTTCTATCAGCCCCAGCATTTT

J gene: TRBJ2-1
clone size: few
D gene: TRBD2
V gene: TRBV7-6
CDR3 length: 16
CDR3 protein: CASSFGGGVRYNEQFF
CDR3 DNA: TGTGCCAGCAGCTTTGGCGGGGGGGTCAGATACAATGAGCAGTTCTTC

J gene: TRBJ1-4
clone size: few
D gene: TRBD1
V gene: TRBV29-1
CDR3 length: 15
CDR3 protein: CSVLDRVGANEKLFF
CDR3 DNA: TGCAGCGTTCTCGACAGGGTTGGAGCTAATGAAAAACTGTTTTTT

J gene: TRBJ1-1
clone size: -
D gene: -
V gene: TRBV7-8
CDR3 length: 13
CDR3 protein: CASSLGMNTEAFF
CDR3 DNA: TGTGCCAGCAGCCTCGGGATGAACACTGAAGCTTTCTTT

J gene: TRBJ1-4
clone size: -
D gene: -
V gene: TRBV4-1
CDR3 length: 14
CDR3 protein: CASSQWGGNEKLFF
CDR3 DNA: TGTGCCAGCAGCCAATGGGGGGGTAATGAAAAACTGTTTTTT

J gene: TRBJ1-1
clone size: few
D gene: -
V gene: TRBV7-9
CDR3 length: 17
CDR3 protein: CASSLDGGGPTPTEAFF
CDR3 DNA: TGTGCCAGCAGCTTAGACGGCGGGGGCCCGACTCCGACTGAAGCTTTCTTT

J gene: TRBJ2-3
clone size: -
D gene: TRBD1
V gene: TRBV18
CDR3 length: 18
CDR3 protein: CASSPRVRDRDPTDTQYF
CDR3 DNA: TGTGCCAGCTCACCGAGGGTCCGGGACAGGGACCCAACAGATACGCAGTATTTT

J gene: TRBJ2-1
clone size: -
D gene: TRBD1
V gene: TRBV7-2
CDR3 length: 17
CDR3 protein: CASSLSRGQDSYNEQFF
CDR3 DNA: TGTGCCAGCAGCTTGAGTCGGGGACAGGACTCCTACAATGAGCAGTTCTTC

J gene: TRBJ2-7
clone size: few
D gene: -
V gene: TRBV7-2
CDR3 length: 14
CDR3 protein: CASSSPVKPYEQYF
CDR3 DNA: TGTGCCAGCAGCTCCCCCGTAAAGCCCTACGAGCAGTACTTC

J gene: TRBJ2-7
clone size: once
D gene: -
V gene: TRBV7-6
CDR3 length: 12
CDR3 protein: CASRGRSYEQYF
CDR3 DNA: TGTGCCAGCCGCGGAAGATCCTACGAGCAGTACTTC

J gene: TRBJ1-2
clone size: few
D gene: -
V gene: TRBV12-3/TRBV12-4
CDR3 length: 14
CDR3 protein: CASSFPGRDYGYTF
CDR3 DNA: TGTGCCAGCAGTTTTCCCGGCAGGGACTATGGCTACACCTTC

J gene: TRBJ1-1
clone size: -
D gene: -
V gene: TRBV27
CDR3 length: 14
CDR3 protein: CASSSTIQGTEAFF
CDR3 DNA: TGTGCCAGCAGTTCGACAATACAGGGAACTGAAGCTTTCTTT

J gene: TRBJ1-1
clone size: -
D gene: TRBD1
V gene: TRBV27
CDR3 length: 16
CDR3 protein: CASSLLQTGGNTEAFF
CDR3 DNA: TGTGCCAGCAGTCTCCTCCAGACAGGGGGAAACACTGAAGCTTTCTTT

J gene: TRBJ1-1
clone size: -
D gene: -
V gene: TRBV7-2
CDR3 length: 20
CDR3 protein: CASSLFSLPTQTSMNTEAFF
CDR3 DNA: TGTGCCAGCAGCTTATTCAGTCTCCCGACCCAGACTTCAATGAACACTGAAGCTTTCTTT

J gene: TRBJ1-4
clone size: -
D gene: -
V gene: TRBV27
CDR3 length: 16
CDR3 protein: CASSLTKGATNEKLFF
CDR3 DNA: TGTGCCAGCAGCTTAACCAAGGGAGCAACTAATGAAAAACTGTTTTTT

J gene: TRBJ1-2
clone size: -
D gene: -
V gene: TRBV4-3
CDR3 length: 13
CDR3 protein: CASSQGAGYGYTF
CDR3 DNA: TGCGCCAGCAGCCAAGGGGCAGGGTATGGCTACACCTTC

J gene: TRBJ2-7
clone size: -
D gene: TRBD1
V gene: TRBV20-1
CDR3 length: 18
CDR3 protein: CSASPGQGLPRSSYEQYF
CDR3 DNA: TGCAGTGCTAGTCCGGGACAGGGCCTACCAAGGAGCTCCTACGAGCAGTACTTC

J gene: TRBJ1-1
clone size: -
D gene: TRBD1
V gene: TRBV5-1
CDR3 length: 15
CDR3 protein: CASRGTGGINTEAFF
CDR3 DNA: TGCGCCAGCAGGGGGACAGGGGGCATCAACACTGAAGCTTTCTTT

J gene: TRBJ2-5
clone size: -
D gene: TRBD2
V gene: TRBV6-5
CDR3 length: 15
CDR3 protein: CASSYGAGGPETQYF
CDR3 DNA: TGTGCCAGCAGTTACGGCGCGGGGGGGCCAGAGACCCAGTACTTC

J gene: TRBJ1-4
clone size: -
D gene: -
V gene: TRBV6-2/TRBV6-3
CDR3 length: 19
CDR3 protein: CASSYYTRRYEVVEEKLFF
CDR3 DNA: TGTGCCAGCAGTTACTACACCCGGCGGTACGAGGTCGTAGAAGAAAAACTGTTTTTT

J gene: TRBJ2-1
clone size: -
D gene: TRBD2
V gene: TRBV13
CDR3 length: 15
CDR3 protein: CASSHSGGAYNEQFF
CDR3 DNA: TGTGCCAGCAGTCACAGCGGGGGGGCCTACAATGAGCAGTTCTTC

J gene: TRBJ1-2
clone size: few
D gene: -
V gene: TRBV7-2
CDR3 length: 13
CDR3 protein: CATDRTSGAGYTF
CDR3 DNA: TGTGCCACCGACCGGACGTCCGGGGCAGGCTACACCTTC

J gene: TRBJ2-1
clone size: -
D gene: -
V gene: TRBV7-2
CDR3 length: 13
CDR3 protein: CASSLFPGDEQFF
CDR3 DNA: TGTGCCAGCAGCTTATTCCCGGGCGATGAGCAGTTCTTC

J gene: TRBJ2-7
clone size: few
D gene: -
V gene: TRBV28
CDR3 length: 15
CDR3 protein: CASSPPGGGSYEQYF
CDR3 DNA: TGTGCCAGCAGTCCGCCGGGTGGGGGCTCCTACGAGCAGTACTTC

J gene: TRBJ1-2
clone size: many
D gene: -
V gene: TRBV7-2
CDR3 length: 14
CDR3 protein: CASSATGTSYGYTF
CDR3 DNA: TGTGCCAGCAGCGCAACCGGGACATCCTATGGCTACACCTTC

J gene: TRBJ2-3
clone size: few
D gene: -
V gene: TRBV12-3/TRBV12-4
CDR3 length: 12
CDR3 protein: CASSPVVDTQYF
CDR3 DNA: TGTGCCAGCAGTCCCGTAGTGGATACGCAGTATTTT

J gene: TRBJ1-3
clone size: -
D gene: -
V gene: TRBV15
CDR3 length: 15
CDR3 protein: CATATNRAPGNTIYF
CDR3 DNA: TGTGCCACAGCGACGAACAGGGCCCCTGGAAACACCATATATTTT

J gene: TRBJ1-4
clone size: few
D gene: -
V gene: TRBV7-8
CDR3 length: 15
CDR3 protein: CASSLVDGTNEKLFF
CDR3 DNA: TGTGCCAGCAGCTTAGTAGACGGAACTAATGAAAAACTGTTTTTT

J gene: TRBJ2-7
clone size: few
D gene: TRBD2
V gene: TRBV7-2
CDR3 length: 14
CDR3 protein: CASSPRGVTYEQYF
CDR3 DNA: TGTGCCAGCAGCCCCCGGGGGGTAACCTACGAGCAGTACTTC

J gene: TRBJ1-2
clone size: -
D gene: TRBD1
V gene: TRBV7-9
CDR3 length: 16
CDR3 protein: CASSRPPGTGVDGYTF
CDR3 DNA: TGTGCCAGCAGCCGACCTCCCGGGACAGGGGTCGATGGCTACACCTTC

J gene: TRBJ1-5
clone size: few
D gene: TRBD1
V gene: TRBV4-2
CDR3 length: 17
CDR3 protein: CASSQDGTGQGNQPQHF
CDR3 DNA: TGTGCCAGCAGCCAAGATGGGACAGGGCAAGGGAATCAGCCCCAGCATTTT

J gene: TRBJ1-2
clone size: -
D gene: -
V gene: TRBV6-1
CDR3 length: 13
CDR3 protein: CASSFETNYGYTF
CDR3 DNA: TGTGCCAGCAGCTTCGAGACTAACTATGGCTACACCTTC

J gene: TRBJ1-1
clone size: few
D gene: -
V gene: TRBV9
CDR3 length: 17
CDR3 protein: CASSLNPTRGENTEAFF
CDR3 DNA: TGTGCCAGCAGCCTCAATCCTACTAGGGGAGAGAACACTGAAGCTTTCTTT

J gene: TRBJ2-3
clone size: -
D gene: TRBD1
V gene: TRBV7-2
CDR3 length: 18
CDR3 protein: CASSPDRVWVDYTDTQYF
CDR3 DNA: TGTGCCAGCAGCCCCGACAGGGTTTGGGTCGACTACACAGATACGCAGTATTTT

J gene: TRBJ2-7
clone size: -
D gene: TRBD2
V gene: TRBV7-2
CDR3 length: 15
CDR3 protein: CASSPGLAVSYEQYF
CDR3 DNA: TGTGCCAGCAGCCCAGGACTAGCGGTCTCCTACGAGCAGTACTTC

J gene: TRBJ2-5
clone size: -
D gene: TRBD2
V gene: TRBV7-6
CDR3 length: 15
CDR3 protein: CASSLVPPGGETQYF
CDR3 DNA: TGTGCCAGCAGCTTAGTCCCTCCCGGGGGGGAGACCCAGTACTTC

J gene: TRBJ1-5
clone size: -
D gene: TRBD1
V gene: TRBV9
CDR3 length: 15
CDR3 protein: CASSVAGGTNQPQHF
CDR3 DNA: TGTGCCAGCAGCGTAGCAGGGGGGACGAATCAGCCCCAGCATTTT

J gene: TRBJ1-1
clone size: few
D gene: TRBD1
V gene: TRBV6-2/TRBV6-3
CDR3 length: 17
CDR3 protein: CASSYFTGTGLNTEAFF
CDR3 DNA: TGTGCCAGCAGTTACTTTACCGGGACAGGATTAAACACTGAAGCTTTCTTT